Each of the 27 T cell receptor beta chains below was sequenced from the same sample in a study of CXCR3-negative and CXCR3-positive naive CD8 T cells. General study findings and limits: The study found more hydrophobic TRB CDR3s in CXCR3-positive naive cells than in CXCR3-negative naive cells.

For these receptors, no antigen is known. The libraries of TRB cDNA were constructed through 5' RACE using UMI labels. TCRdb reprocessed the 5' RACE reads and stores each CDR3 protein as one record, lacking DNA. Its clone listing holds under 85,000 distinct CDR3 sequences. Sequencing was performed on naive CXCR3+ CD8+ T cells from blood. Subset here: CD45RO-CCR7+CD27+CD95- naive CD8+ T cells expressing CXCR3 (TNR3+). The source of these receptors is a human donor in good health. Some clones in this sample may be carry-over from other donors' samples.

J is TRBJ2-2 and V is TRBV4-3; TCRdb picks TRBD2, but there is no DNA to check that call. This CDR3 has 16 amino acids. The germline V gene encodes CDR1 LGHNA and CDR2 YSLEER. CDR3 residues: CASSPALFGNTGELFF.

The V call is TRBV7-2, the J call TRBJ1-2. From germline, CDR1 is SGHTA and CDR2 FQGNSA. This CDR3 region has 12 residues. CDR3 loop: CASSRGMYGYTF.

This chain links TRBV7-2 with TRBJ2-1. Looked up from germline, CDR1 is SGHTA and CDR2 is FQGNSA. There are 15 residues in the CDR3. CDR3 amino acids: CASSLARNSYNEQFF.

The chain is built from TRBV6-5 and TRBJ1-5. Germline CDR1 and CDR2: MNHEY and SVGAGI. The CDR3 is 13 residues long. CDR3 loop: CASSYSIIQPQHF.

The rearrangement joins TRBV5-1 to TRBJ2-1; TCRdb lists TRBD1, though no DNA is available to test this call. The CDR3 totals 13 residues. CDR1 is SGHRS, CDR2 YFSETQ, per germline. CDR3 sequence reads: CASTTTGRNEQFF.

The V gene is TRBV19, the J gene TRBJ2-1. CDR1 is LNHDA, CDR2 SQIVND, per germline (reference sequence). This CDR3 spans 14 amino acids. CDR3 loop: CASSIVASYNEQFF.

The rearrangement joins TRBV9 to TRBJ2-3. The CDR3 loop spans 13 amino acids. CDR1 is SGDLS and CDR2 is YYNGEE in the germline V gene. CDR3 protein: CASSVAGLHTQYF.

The rearrangement links TRBV11-3 to TRBJ2-7; TCRdb picks TRBD1, but there is no DNA to check that call. CDR1 and CDR2 from the germline V gene are SGHNT and YENEEA. This CDR3 contains 15 residues. The CDR3 sequence is CASSFPQGYPYEQYF. Together with reference TRBV11-3 and TRBJ2-7, the CDR3 gives the full variable domain: EAGVVQSPRYKIIEKKQPVAFWCNPISGHNTLYWYLQNLGQGPELLIRYENEEAVDDSQLPKDRFSAERLKGVDSTLKIQPAELGDSAVYLCASSFPQGYPYEQYFGPGTRLTVT.

The chain joins TRBV28 to TRBJ1-5; TCRdb names TRBD1, which stays unverified in the absence of DNA. The length of the CDR3 is 14 residues. Germline values: CDR1 MDHEN, CDR2 SYDVKM. CDR3 amino acids: CASSPGPNNQPQHF.

The V gene is TRBV6-2 or TRBV6-3, the J gene TRBJ2-1; checking the TCRdb D call of TRBD2 is not possible without DNA. This CDR3 has 16 residues. Looked up from germline, CDR1 is MNHEY and CDR2 is SVGEGT. CDR3 in amino acids: CASSSTTSGGLDEQFF.

The rearrangement joins TRBV3-1 to TRBJ1-5. The CDR3 covers 14 residues. Per the germline V gene, CDR1 is LGHDT and CDR2 is YNNKEL (reference sequence). The CDR3 is CASSQDLGYQPQHF. The full variable domain, its missing parts supplied by reference TRBV3-1 and TRBJ1-5, is DTAVSQTPKYLVTQMGNDKSIKCEQNLGHDTMYWYKQDSKKFLKIMFSYNNKELIINETVPNRFSPKSPDKAHLNLHINSLELGDSAVYFCASSQDLGYQPQHFGDGTRLSIL.

The chain links TRBV29-1 to TRBJ2-1; the D gene TCRdb calls, TRBD2, cannot be checked with no DNA. The CDR3 has 15 residues. Looked up from germline, CDR1 is SQVTM and CDR2 is ANQGSEA. CDR3 protein: CSALWTSGGAVEQFF.

This chain uses TRBV14 with TRBJ2-7; the D call of TRBD2 rests on TCRdb alone, since no DNA is present to check it. The CDR3 covers 14 residues. Germline loops: CDR1 SGHDN, CDR2 FVKESK. This chain's CDR3 is CASRLRSGAYEQYF.

The rearrangement joins TRBV6-6 to TRBJ2-1; TCRdb lists TRBD2, though no DNA is available to test this call. CDR1 and CDR2 from the germline V gene are MNHNY and SVGAGI (reference sequence). CDR3 length equals 15 residues. The CDR3 protein is CASSSAGGNYNEQFF.

The genes are TRBV7-6 and TRBJ2-2. Germline V gives CDR1 SGHVS, CDR2 FNYEAQ. The CDR3 is 16 residues long. This chain's CDR3 is CASSSSAGGYTGELFF. Complete variable domain (other parts from reference TRBV7-6 and TRBJ2-2): GAGVSQSPRYKVTKRGQDVALRCDPISGHVSLYWYRQALGQGPEFLTYFNYEAQQDKSGLPNDRFSAERPEGSISTLTIQRTEQRDSAMYRCASSSSAGGYTGELFFGEGSRLTVL.

This chain joins TRBV29-1 and TRBJ2-1; TCRdb gives TRBD2 as the D gene, but with no DNA this cannot be confirmed. Germline V gene sequence: CDR1 SQVTM, CDR2 ANQGSEA. The CDR3 spans 14 residues. CDR3 sequence reads: CSVVMREGRNEQFF.

The gene calls are TRBV12-3 or TRBV12-4 and TRBJ1-5. This CDR3 contains 16 residues. The CDR3 region is CASSFGPPSSNQPQHF.

The CDR3 region is CASSFPYGGYTF. This chain joins TRBV7-8 and TRBJ1-2; no DNA is available, so the TRBD1 call from TCRdb remains unchecked. Germline V gene lookup returns CDR1 SGHVS and CDR2 FQNEAQ. The CDR3 contains 12 residues.

The J gene is TRBJ2-3, the V gene TRBV7-3; as DNA is missing, the TRBD1 call by TCRdb cannot be tested. The CDR3 length is 19 residues. CDR1 and CDR2 from the germline V gene are SGHTA and FQGTGA. CDR3 amino acids: CASSLPGQGALGYTDTQYF.

The V gene is TRBV27, the J gene TRBJ2-7. The CDR3 has 14 residues. In germline, CDR1 is MNHEY, CDR2 SMNVEV (reference sequence). CDR3 loop: CASSFLGNTHEQYF.

This chain connects TRBV5-1 to TRBJ1-5; with no DNA, the TCRdb D assignment of TRBD1 cannot be verified. CDR1 is SGHRS, CDR2 YFSETQ, per germline. The CDR3 length is 19 residues. This CDR3 reads CASSLRGPIQGASDQPQHF.

The gene calls are TRBV12-3 or TRBV12-4 and TRBJ1-1. The CDR3 covers 16 residues. CDR3 amino acids: CASSNPLGGEDTEAFF.

The V call is TRBV20-1, the J call TRBJ1-2; TCRdb designates TRBD1, a call that cannot be tested without DNA. The CDR3 runs 16 residues. CDR1 is DFQATT and CDR2 is SNEGSKA in the germline V gene (reference sequence). CDR3 amino acids: CSARETGTGFNYGYTF.

V and J are TRBV10-3 and TRBJ2-7; TCRdb lists TRBD1, though no DNA is available to test this call. Per the germline V gene, CDR1 is ENHRY and CDR2 is SYGVKD. The CDR3 sequence is 15 residues long. The CDR3 here is CAIREGDRGTYEQYF.

The gene calls are TRBV6-2 or TRBV6-3 and TRBJ2-2; absent DNA, TCRdb's TRBD1 call cannot be checked. The CDR3 runs to 19 residues. Germline loops: CDR1 MNHEY, CDR2 SVGEGT. The CDR3 protein is CASSSLPRTGGQDTGELFF.

The CDR3 spells CASSPFAGSEHHGYTF. The chain employs TRBV7-2 and TRBJ1-2; without DNA, the TCRdb call of TRBD1 cannot be checked. This CDR3 comprises 16 residues. The germline V gene encodes CDR1 SGHTA and CDR2 FQGNSA.

The chain is built from TRBV29-1 and TRBJ2-7; as DNA is missing, the TRBD1 call by TCRdb cannot be tested. The CDR3 loop spans 13 amino acids. Germline-derived CDR1 and CDR2 are SQVTM and ANQGSEA. Here the CDR3 reads CSVGGDSSYEQYF.